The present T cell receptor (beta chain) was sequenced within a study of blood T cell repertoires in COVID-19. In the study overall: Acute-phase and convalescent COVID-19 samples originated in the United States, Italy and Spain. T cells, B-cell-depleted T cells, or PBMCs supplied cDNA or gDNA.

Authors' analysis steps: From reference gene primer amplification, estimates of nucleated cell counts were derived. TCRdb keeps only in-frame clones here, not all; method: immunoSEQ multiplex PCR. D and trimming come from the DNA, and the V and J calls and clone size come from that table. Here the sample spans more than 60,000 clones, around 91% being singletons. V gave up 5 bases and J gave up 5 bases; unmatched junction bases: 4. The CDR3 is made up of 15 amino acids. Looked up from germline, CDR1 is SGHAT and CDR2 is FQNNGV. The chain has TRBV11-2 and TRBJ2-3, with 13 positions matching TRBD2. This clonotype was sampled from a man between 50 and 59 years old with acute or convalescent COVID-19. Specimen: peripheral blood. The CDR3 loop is CASSPRTSGRDTQYF. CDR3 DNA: TGTGCCAGCAGCCCCCGGACTAGCGGGAGAGATACGCAGTATTTT.